The clone carrying this T cell receptor beta chain was found a few times. Antigen: not known. One entry per CDR3 protein results from TCRdb running MiXCR on the 5' RACE reads. Counted here are tens of thousands of distinct CDR3 sequences, roughly 28% occurring once; the ten biggest clones make up 2.1%. General study findings and limits: Tumor memory CD4+ T cell TCR gene usage was found to cluster with blood and lymph node memory CD4+ cells and with lymph node naive CD4+ cells.

The sequence came from a female donor with breast cancer. Sequencing input: naive CD4+ T cells sorted from blood. Stated subset: naive CD4+ T cells, CD4+CD45RA+CD25-.

The CDR3 nucleotides are TGCGCCAGCAGCCTCTTCGAGAGAGATAGCGGAATCCAGTACTTC. As protein: CASSLFERDSGIQYF. The chain employs TRBV5-1 and TRBJ2-7, with D possibly being TRBD2 (6 bases). Deletions cut 4 bases from V and 10 bases from J, with 24 bases between. Looked up from germline, CDR1 is SGHRS and CDR2 is YFSETQ. This CDR3 region has 15 residues. Looking up the rest from reference TRBV5-1 and TRBJ2-7 gives the full variable domain: KAGVTQTPRYLIKTRGQQVTLSCSPISGHRSVSWYQQTPGQGLQFLFEYFSETQRNKGNFPGRFSGRQFSNSRSEMNVSTLELGDSALYLCASSLFERDSGIQYFGPGTRLTVT.